Described below is a single TCR beta chain sequence and its context. Its specificity is unknown. The PCR had 60 Vbeta and 13 Jbeta primers. Clones were sequenced by immunoSEQ multiplex PCR, and TCRdb holds only the in-frame ones, with some missing. The table includes 100,000 to 130,000 clones, 65% to 85% detected once. Likely unrecorded immune exposures existed in these nominally healthy donors. The data derive from a study of cytomegalovirus exposure and HLA in healthy donors. On the study more broadly: Of all 400 or so donors who were genotyped, around 79% belonged to the Caucasian-associated ancestry cluster. Study-wide findings and caveats: The authors confirmed in vitro that three CMV-associated chains were specific for CMV antigens. It was reported in a later analysis that an Asian-associated ancestry cluster showed fewer N-insertions than the roughly 660-donor mean.

Germline CDR1 reads SNHLY; CDR2 reads FYNNEI. This CDR3 has 16 residues. After removal of 8 bases from V and 3 bases from J, the junction contained 13 bases not matched to a gene. Sequencing used PBMCs. This TCR derives from a man aged 25 to 40 in good health and CMV-seronegative. This sequence joins TRBV2 and TRBJ2-1; 7 nucleotides line up with TRBD2. CDR3 DNA: TGTGCCAGCCCCAACCCCGCCAGCGGGAACTACAATGAGCAGTTCTTC. The encoded protein is CASPNPASGNYNEQFF.